This T cell receptor (beta chain) was recovered during a study of blood T cell repertoires in COVID-19. The germline gives CDR1 MDHEN, CDR2 SYDVKM. Trimming removed 6 bases from V and 1 base from J, with 12 bases in between. This CDR3 has 15 residues. Profiled with immunoSEQ multiplex PCR; TCRdb holds only in-frame clones, not every one. The sample comprises 90,000 or so clones, around 90% of which are singletons, and under 3.5% rests with the top ten. The chain joins TRBV28 to TRBJ2-2; no clear D gene. Sequences were obtained from peripheral blood. The sequence derives from a woman in her 70s with acute or convalescent COVID-19. The CDR3 loop reads CASRLSNLNTGELFF. The CDR3 nucleotides read TGTGCCAGCAGGTTGAGTAACCTGAACACCGGGGAGCTGTTTTTT. Drawing the rest from reference TRBV28 and TRBJ2-2, the complete variable domain is DVKVTQSSRYLVKRTGEKVFLECVQDMDHENMFWYRQDPGLGLRLIYFSYDVKMKEKGDIPEGYSVSREKKERFSLILESASTNQTSMYLCASRLSNLNTGELFFGEGSRLTVL.